The present T cell receptor beta chain was sequenced within a study of blood T cell repertoires in COVID-19. Study context: Sites across the United States, Italy and Spain contributed samples from acute and convalescent COVID-19.

Measured with immunoSEQ multiplex PCR; TCRdb has only the in-frame clones, and not every one. This table holds under 200,000 clones, roughly 75% found once. Germline V gives CDR1 LNHNV, CDR2 YYDKDF (reference sequence). The CDR3 length is 15 residues. Germline trimming cut 5 bases from V and 5 bases from J; bases unmatched to any gene: 9. This sequence originates from a man in his 70s with active or convalescent COVID-19. Specimen: peripheral blood. The chain uses TRBV15 and TRBJ2-5; 9 bases agree with TRBD1. CDR3 amino acids: CATSGSTGGGETQYF. The CDR3 DNA is TGTGCCACCAGCGGCAGCACAGGGGGCGGTGAGACCCAGTACTTC. The variable domain in full, with the rest retrieved from reference TRBV15 and TRBJ2-5, is DAMVIQNPRYQVTQFGKPVTLSCSQTLNHNVMYWYQQKSSQAPKLLFHYYDKDFNNEADTPDNFQSRRPNTSFCFLDIRSPGLGDTAMYLCATSGSTGGGETQYFGPGTRLLVL.